What follows is one TCR beta chain and its context. Its antigen remains unidentified. After isolation, RNA underwent reverse transcription to generate cDNA as the sequencing template. The method was immunoSEQ multiplex PCR; TCRdb's version includes in-frame clones alone and lacks a portion of them. The sample lists over 250,000 clones, 50% to 75% occurring once. The sample's treatment: oral pan-JAK inhibitor, 5-10 mg twice daily. Specimens obtained from alopecia areata patients comprised lesional scalp punch biopsies and peripheral blood. These data are taken from a study of CD8+ T cells in alopecia areata. Whole-study context: Patients remained on tofacitinib for 6 to 18 months and then went 6 months without it.

CDR3 length equals 13 residues. Trimming cost V 5 bases and J 5 bases; bases outside gene matches: 8. Germline loops: CDR1 GTSNPN, CDR2 SVGIG (reference sequence). Study-level results: In scalp samples, resident alphabeta T cells of normal skin are also sequenced.

This clonotype was sampled from a human donor with alopecia areata. The material was CD4+ T cells sorted from blood, obtained around week 53, from a patient treated with tofacitinib. This chain uses TRBV30 with TRBJ2-5; TRBD2 aligns across 7 bases. The CDR3: CAWDGGGKETQYF. The CDR3 nucleotides are TGTGCCTGGGACGGCGGGGGTAAGGAGACCCAGTACTTC.